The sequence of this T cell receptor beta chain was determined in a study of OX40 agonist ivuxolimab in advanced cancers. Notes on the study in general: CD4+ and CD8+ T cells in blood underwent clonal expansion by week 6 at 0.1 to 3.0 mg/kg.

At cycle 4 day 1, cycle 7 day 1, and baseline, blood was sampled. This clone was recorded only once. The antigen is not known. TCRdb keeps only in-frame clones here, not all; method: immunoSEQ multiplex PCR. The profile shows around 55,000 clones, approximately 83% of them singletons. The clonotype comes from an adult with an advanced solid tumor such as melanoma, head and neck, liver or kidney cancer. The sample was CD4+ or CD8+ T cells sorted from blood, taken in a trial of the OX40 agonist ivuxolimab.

In nucleotides, the CDR3 is TGTGCCACTCTAGGGAACACTGAAGCTTTCTTT. Translated, it gives CATLGNTEAFF. The chain couples TRBV27 to TRBJ1-1; D is ambiguous. This CDR3 has 11 amino acids. Germline values: CDR1 MNHEY, CDR2 SMNVEV (reference sequence). Trimming removed 10 bases from V and 1 base from J, with 7 bases in between.